What follows is one TCR beta chain and its context. This clone was seen a handful of times. Which antigen it targets is not known. Nothing much larger sits one base from this clone, and base qualities are not available. This sample was included in a study of OX40 agonist ivuxolimab in advanced cancers. Study-wide context: The costimulatory receptor OX40 (CD134) was targeted by ivuxolimab, a fully human IgG2 agonistic monoclonal antibody. Intravenous ivuxolimab was administered to patients every 2 weeks at six dose levels: 0.01, 0.1, 0.3, 1.5, 3 and 10 mg/kg. Of the 50 to 55 patients in dose escalation, some 19 had hepatocellular carcinoma, some 15 had melanoma, 9 had renal cell carcinoma and 9 had head and neck cancer. In the dose-escalation cohort, roughly 82% of patients were male, and the mean age was roughly 60 years with a range of roughly 23 to 79. Patients were allowed to have had prior anti-PD-1, anti-PD-L1 or anti-CTLA-4 therapy, and 40% to 45% of the dose-escalation patients had been treated with checkpoint inhibitors. Partial responses occurred in three dose-escalation patients, of whom one had hepatocellular carcinoma and two had cutaneous melanoma. The purpose of peripheral TCRbeta sequencing was to test whether ivuxolimab changed TCR sequence diversity and led to clonal T-cell expansion. The paper reports the monotherapy dose-escalation portion (N ≈ 52 patients) of the phase I ivuxolimab trial.

For sequencing of the TCRbeta CDR3 region, genomic DNA was extracted from the sorted cells. TCRbeta CDR3 regions were sequenced using the immunoSEQ Assay. TCRdb holds this immuneACCESS table with in-frame rearrangements only. Some clones are missing; in checked studies, unresolved V genes explain under half, and the rest has no known cause. This sample lists roughly 23,000 clones; under 90% were detected once. The ten largest clones represent approximately 15% of the sample. Patients with a history of autoimmune disease or receiving systemic immunosuppression were excluded from the trial. Peripheral blood for TCR sequencing was drawn from every dose cohort at baseline, at cycle 4 day 1 and at cycle 7 day 1. Samples came from an open-label, multicenter, first-in-human phase I dose-escalation trial of ivuxolimab. The trial enrolled adults with locally advanced or metastatic head and neck squamous cell, hepatocellular, melanoma or renal cell carcinoma. Before TCR sequencing, CD4+ and CD8+ T cells were separately sorted from peripheral blood.

Summary of the overall study and its limitations: Partial responders in the 0.1-3.0 mg/kg groups had among the lowest normalized peripheral clonal expansion, especially among CD8+ T cells. Clonal expansion of both CD4+ and CD8+ blood T cells was observed from baseline to week 6 at doses 0.1 to 3.0 mg/kg. Low levels of normalized T-cell clonal expansion were also shown by some nonresponding patients. The antigen specificity of the peripheral T cells that underwent clonal expansion was not determined. After ivuxolimab, expanded clones were on average more numerous among CD8+ T cells than among CD4+ T cells.

The CDR3 runs 14 amino acids, cysteine and phenylalanine included. CDR3 DNA is the only sequence kept; it has 42 bases, read in frame from the first base. V and J are truncated by 4 bases and 1 base respectively, leaving an intervening sequence of 11 bases. The germline V gene sets CDR1 to MNHEY and CDR2 to SVGAGI. The origin of this receptor is an adult with an advanced solid tumor such as melanoma, head and neck, liver or kidney cancer. This specimen was CD4+ or CD8+ T cells sorted from blood, taken in a trial of the OX40 agonist ivuxolimab. The rearrangement combines TRBV6-5 with TRBJ2-7; no D segment can be confidently identified. The nucleotide sequence is given as TGTGCCAGCAGTTCCACTTCGGGTTCCTACGAGCAGTACTTC. Its amino acids are CASSSTSGSYEQYF.